This passage covers 15 T cell receptor beta chains from one sample sequenced in a study of identical twins. MiXCR, run by TCRdb on the 5' RACE reads, gives a single entry per CDR3 protein. This sample yields fewer than 250,000 distinct CDR3 sequences, of which over 8% are seen a single time; 5% to 5.5% belongs to the top ten. Sequenced sample: memory (CD45RO+) T cells sorted from blood. Receptors were obtained from a woman under 30 in good health.

This sequence joins TRBV11-2 and TRBJ2-1, with D possibly called TRBD1 or TRBD2 (5 bases each). Per the germline V gene, CDR1 is SGHAT and CDR2 is FQNNGV. Deletions cut 11 bases from V and 4 bases from J, with 9 bases between. The CDR3 sequence is 11 residues long. CDR3 DNA: TGTGCCGGGGGAGAATACAATGAGCAGTTCTTC. Protein: CAGGEYNEQFF.

This chain connects TRBV27 to TRBJ2-3; 9 bases are shared with TRBD1. J lost 0 bases, V lost 5 bases, and 12 bases had no gene match. Germline lookup yields CDR1 MNHEY and CDR2 SMNVEV (reference sequence). The CDR3 sequence is 18 residues long. For the CDR3, the DNA is TGTGCCAGCAGTCTTCTCTACGGGGGACAGGGTAGCACAGATACGCAGTATTTT. Its translation is CASSLLYGGQGSTDTQYF.

This clonotype was counted at least ten times. V and J are TRBV7-2 and TRBJ2-7; D unresolved. Trimming stripped 3 bases from V and 2 bases from J, with 14 bases between. The germline V gene has CDR1 SGHTA and CDR2 FQGNSA. The CDR3 totals 15 residues. The CDR3 here is CASSFISGPAYEQYF. CDR3 nucleotide sequence: TGTGCCAGCAGCTTCATTTCTGGGCCCGCCTACGAGCAGTACTTC.

The chain couples TRBV3-1 to TRBJ2-5, with no clear D. Germline V CDR1 and CDR2: LGHDT, YNNKEL (reference sequence). CDR3 length equals 13 residues. Trimming removed 3 bases at V and 7 bases at J, with 12 bases between. Here the CDR3 DNA reads TGTGCCAGCAGCCATGGGCAGGTTGGGACCCAGTACTTC. The encoded protein is CASSHGQVGTQYF.

V gene TRBV5-6 combines with J gene TRBJ2-4; no clear D. This CDR3 region has 13 residues. The germline V and J ends were trimmed by 0 bases and 0 bases, with 1 base remaining between them. Germline CDR1 and CDR2: SGHDT and YYEEEE. The DNA for the CDR3 is TGTGCCAGCAGCTTGGTAGCCAAAAACATTCAGTACTTC. This codes for CASSLVAKNIQYF.

The rearrangement joins TRBV29-1 to TRBJ2-3; 8 positions agree with TRBD2. The length of the CDR3 is 14 residues. From germline, CDR1 is SQVTM and CDR2 ANQGSEA. V lost 7 bases and J lost 3; bases outside the gene matches: 9. CDR3: CSGTGGGGTDTQYF. In nucleotides, the CDR3 is TGCAGCGGCACCGGGGGGGGCGGGACAGATACGCAGTATTTT.

This clonotype was observed a handful of times. Germline and junction disagree at one end, which may indicate a read error. V and J are TRBV2 and TRBJ2-3; 8 nucleotides match TRBD1. Germline V CDR1 and CDR2: SNHLY, FYNNEI. The CDR3 spans 13 residues. The CDR3 DNA reads as TGTGCCAGCAGGGAAGACAGGGGAGATACGCAGTATTTT. Translation gives CASREDRGDTQYF. The full variable domain, completed using reference TRBV2 and TRBJ2-3, is EPEVTQTPSHQVTQMGQEVILRCVPISNHLYFYWYRQILGQKVEFLVSFYNNEISEKSEIFDDQFSVERPDGSNFTLKIRSTKLEDSAMYFCASREDRGDTQYFGPGTRLTVL.

This clonotype was seen at least ten times. This rearrangement joins TRBV4-3 to TRBJ2-5; 7 positions match TRBD1. Trimming cost V 1 base and J 6 bases; bases outside gene matches: 2. CDR1 and CDR2 from the germline V gene are LGHNA and YSLEER. The CDR3 is 13 amino acids. In DNA form, the CDR3 reads TGCGCCAGCAGCCAAGGGGACAGCAAGACCCAGTACTTC. This translates into CASSQGDSKTQYF.

This clonotype has more than one count but fewer than ten. The genes are TRBV20-1 and TRBJ2-1; D remains ambiguous. The CDR3 has 16 amino acids. The germline V and J ends were trimmed by 0 bases and 1 base, with 13 bases remaining between them. CDR1 is DFQATT, CDR2 SNEGSKA, per germline (reference sequence). The CDR3 DNA reads as TGCAGTGCTAGAGATCTGGCTAGAGCTTCCTACAATGAGCAGTTCTTC. It codes for CSARDLARASYNEQFF.

There are a few counts of this clonotype. The rearrangement joins TRBV6-1 to TRBJ2-5; D might be TRBD1 (6 bases). Germline-derived CDR1 and CDR2 are MNHNS and SASEGT. V was shortened by 4 bases and J by 1 base, with 16 bases between the two germline ends. CDR3 size: 16 residues. CDR3 nucleotides: TGTGCCAGCAGTGGCAGGGGTTACCCTTCCCAAGAGACCCAGTACTTC. Its protein product is CASSGRGYPSQETQYF.

This clonotype was seen at least ten times. The chain recombines TRBV5-6 with TRBJ2-2; D gene uncertain. V lost 0 bases to trimming and J lost 4 bases, with 19 bases between them. Germline V lookup: CDR1 SGHDT, CDR2 YYEEEE. The CDR3 is 18 amino acids. The CDR3 sequence: CASSLVYRQLTGTGELFF. Written as DNA, the CDR3 is TGTGCCAGCAGCTTGGTGTATCGGCAGCTGACGGGCACCGGGGAGCTGTTTTTT.

The chain links TRBV20-1 to TRBJ2-1, with 9 bases matching TRBD2. Germline-derived CDR1 and CDR2 are DFQATT and SNEGSKA (reference sequence). The V and J ends lost 5 bases and 8 bases, in that order; junction bases with no gene match: 10. This CDR3 spans 14 amino acids. The CDR3, as DNA: TGCAGTGCTTACAGTAGCGGGAGACGAGATGAGCAGTTCTTC. This encodes CSAYSSGRRDEQFF.

V gene TRBV12-3 or TRBV12-4 combines with J gene TRBJ2-5; D ambiguous. The V and J ends lost 3 bases and 5 bases respectively, with 10 bases between them. CDR3 length: 13 amino acids. CDR3: CASSFISWETQYF. The CDR3, as DNA: TGTGCCAGCAGTTTCATCTCTTGGGAGACCCAGTACTTC.

Here the CDR3 reads CATSRDRGTYEQYF. The CDR3 bases are TGTGCCACCAGCAGAGACAGGGGGACCTACGAGCAGTACTTC. V gene TRBV15 combines with J gene TRBJ2-7; 7 nucleotides line up with TRBD1. This CDR3 contains 14 residues. Germline CDR1 LNHNV, CDR2 YYDKDF (reference sequence). V shed 0 bases and J 2 bases; nucleotides not matched to a gene: 1.

The gene calls are TRBV5-5 and TRBJ2-5, with D tentatively TRBD1 (6 bases). Per the germline V gene, CDR1 is SGHKS and CDR2 is YYEKEE (reference sequence). CDR3 length: 16 amino acids. V lost 4 bases, J lost 5 bases, and 21 bases lay in between. The CDR3 here is CASSAKNQGLGETQYF. CDR3 bases: TGTGCCAGCAGCGCCAAGAATCAGGGGCTTGGGGAGACCCAGTACTTC.